This TCR beta chain is from a study of blood T cell repertoires in COVID-19. Study at large: PBMCs, B-cell-depleted T cells, or T cells provided the cDNA or gDNA that made up the material.

Measured with immunoSEQ multiplex PCR; TCRdb has only the in-frame clones, and not every one. The profile shows over 450,000 clones, nearly 90% of them singletons. This receptor was obtained from a man aged 18 to 30 with COVID-19, enrolled during active disease. The sequencing sample was made of peripheral blood.

The CDR3 region is CASSRRGYDGANVLTF. In DNA, the CDR3 is TGTGCCAGCAGTCGCAGGGGTTACGATGGGGCCAACGTCCTGACTTTC. The chain recombines TRBV27 with TRBJ2-6; tentatively, D is TRBD1 (6 bases). Germline V lookup: CDR1 MNHEY, CDR2 SMNVEV (reference sequence). The CDR3 runs to 16 residues. Trimming left V 5 bases short and J 3 bases short, with 14 bases between. Looking up the rest from reference TRBV27 and TRBJ2-6 gives the full variable domain: EAQVTQNPRYLITVTGKKLTVTCSQNMNHEYMSWYRQDPGLGLRQIYYSMNVEVTDKGDVPEGYKVSRKEKRNFPLILESPSPNQTSLYFCASSRRGYDGANVLTFGAGSRLTVL.